The rows below give T cell receptor beta chains drawn from one sample of a study of blood T cell repertoires in COVID-19. Clones were sequenced by immunoSEQ multiplex PCR, and TCRdb holds only the in-frame ones, with some missing. The sample lists about 160,000 clones, just under 85% occurring once. Sequenced input: peripheral blood. The receptor set was obtained from a woman older than 75 with acute or convalescent COVID-19. Each CDR3 is given with its conserved first and last residue. The D gene is left open where the match is weak. Clone size is stated in some rows and not others, as once, few, many or a class when expanded.

cdr3_aa: CASSWGQGKVSGRYEQYF; cdr3_nt: TGTGCCAGCAGCTGGGGACAGGGAAAGGTTAGCGGGAGGTACGAGCAGTACTTC; v_call: TRBV7-2; d_call: -; clone_size: -; j_call: TRBJ2-7
cdr3_aa: CASSDGTGGSYNSPLHF; cdr3_nt: TGTGCCAGCAGTGATGGGACAGGAGGCTCCTATAATTCACCCCTCCACTTT; v_call: TRBV6-1; d_call: TRBD1; clone_size: -; j_call: TRBJ1-6
cdr3_aa: CASSRDFAGELFF; cdr3_nt: TGTGCCAGCAGCCGTGACTTTGCCGGGGAGCTGTTTTTT; v_call: TRBV5-6; d_call: -; clone_size: -; j_call: TRBJ2-2
cdr3_aa: CASSPVAGQNTGELFF; cdr3_nt: TGTGCCAGCTCACCAGTCGCGGGCCAGAACACCGGGGAGCTGTTTTTT; v_call: TRBV18; d_call: -; clone_size: -; j_call: TRBJ2-2
cdr3_aa: CASSTGNGNTIYF; cdr3_nt: TGTGCCAGCAGCACAGGGAATGGAAACACCATATATTTT; v_call: TRBV12-3/TRBV12-4; d_call: -; clone_size: -; j_call: TRBJ1-3
cdr3_aa: CASSLVFGNTIYF; cdr3_nt: TGTGCCAGCAGCCTTGTATTTGGAAACACCATATATTTT; v_call: TRBV5-6; d_call: -; clone_size: -; j_call: TRBJ1-3
cdr3_aa: CASSLQTGLNTEAFF; cdr3_nt: TGCGCCAGCAGCTTGCAGACAGGCTTGAACACTGAAGCTTTCTTT; v_call: TRBV5-1; d_call: -; clone_size: once; j_call: TRBJ1-1
cdr3_aa: CASSVGLAGAYEQFF; cdr3_nt: TGTGCCAGCAGCGTAGGACTAGCGGGAGCCTATGAGCAGTTCTTC; v_call: TRBV9; d_call: TRBD2; clone_size: -; j_call: TRBJ2-1
cdr3_aa: CASGLSKTGLSTDTQYF; cdr3_nt: TGTGCTAGTGGTTTGTCCAAGACAGGGCTTAGCACAGATACGCAGTATTTT; v_call: TRBV12-5; d_call: TRBD1; clone_size: -; j_call: TRBJ2-3
cdr3_aa: CASRSGQGNTGELFF; cdr3_nt: TGTGCAAGTCGCTCCGGACAGGGAAACACCGGGGAGCTGTTTTTT; v_call: TRBV12-2; d_call: -; clone_size: few; j_call: TRBJ2-2
cdr3_aa: CASSYSAGGPYEQYF; cdr3_nt: TGTGCCAGCAGTTACTCAGCGGGAGGGCCCTACGAGCAGTACTTC; v_call: TRBV6-5; d_call: TRBD2; clone_size: once; j_call: TRBJ2-7
cdr3_aa: CASGALSEAFF; cdr3_nt: TGTGCTAGTGGCGCCCTAAGTGAAGCTTTCTTT; v_call: TRBV12-5; d_call: -; clone_size: -; j_call: TRBJ1-1
cdr3_aa: CASSQGSGTNEKLFF; cdr3_nt: TGCGCCAGCAGTCAGGGTTCTGGCACTAATGAAAAACTGTTTTTT; v_call: TRBV5-1; d_call: -; clone_size: -; j_call: TRBJ1-4
cdr3_aa: CASSQDSRGPYEQYF; cdr3_nt: TGCGCCAGCAGCCAAGACAGCAGGGGTCCGTACGAGCAGTACTTC; v_call: TRBV4-1; d_call: -; clone_size: -; j_call: TRBJ2-7
cdr3_aa: CASSEQGIEQPQHF; cdr3_nt: TGTGCCAGCAGTGAACAGGGTATCGAGCAGCCCCAGCATTTT; v_call: TRBV2; d_call: -; clone_size: -; j_call: TRBJ1-5
cdr3_aa: CASSPLQASYNEQFF; cdr3_nt: TGTGCCAGCAGCCCCCTACAGGCTTCCTACAATGAGCAGTTCTTC; v_call: TRBV5-4; d_call: -; clone_size: -; j_call: TRBJ2-1
cdr3_aa: CASSVSQGQPQHF; cdr3_nt: TGTGCCAGCAGTGTCTCACAGGGTCAGCCCCAGCATTTT; v_call: TRBV27; d_call: -; clone_size: -; j_call: TRBJ1-5
cdr3_aa: CASSLEGQGGWNEQFF; cdr3_nt: TGCGCCAGCAGCTTGGAGGGACAGGGAGGATGGAATGAGCAGTTCTTC; v_call: TRBV5-1; d_call: TRBD1; clone_size: -; j_call: TRBJ2-1
cdr3_aa: CASSLGQGANTIYF; cdr3_nt: TGTGCCAGCAGCTTGGGACAGGGGGCAAACACCATATATTTT; v_call: TRBV5-6; d_call: TRBD1; clone_size: few; j_call: TRBJ1-3
cdr3_aa: CASSLRLAGDYEQFF; cdr3_nt: TGTGCCAGCAGTCTCAGACTAGCGGGAGACTATGAGCAGTTCTTC; v_call: TRBV5-5; d_call: TRBD2; clone_size: -; j_call: TRBJ2-1
cdr3_aa: CASRPPGGWDEKLFF; cdr3_nt: TGCGCCAGCAGACCACCAGGGGGGTGGGATGAAAAACTGTTTTTT; v_call: TRBV5-1; d_call: TRBD1; clone_size: -; j_call: TRBJ1-4
cdr3_aa: CASSLGGGGKETQYF; cdr3_nt: TGTGCCAGCAGCTTGGGAGGGGGCGGGAAAGAGACCCAGTACTTC; v_call: TRBV5-4; d_call: -; clone_size: -; j_call: TRBJ2-5
cdr3_aa: CASSSPFANTGELFF; cdr3_nt: TGTGCCAGCAGTTCCCCCTTCGCGAACACCGGGGAGCTGTTTTTT; v_call: TRBV25-1; d_call: -; clone_size: -; j_call: TRBJ2-2
cdr3_aa: CASKPSYSTDTQYF; cdr3_nt: TGTGCCAGTAAACCATCCTATAGCACAGATACGCAGTATTTT; v_call: TRBV19; d_call: -; clone_size: -; j_call: TRBJ2-3
cdr3_aa: CAWRAGISRPNEQFF; cdr3_nt: TGTGCCTGGAGAGCCGGGATCAGCCGCCCCAATGAGCAGTTCTTC; v_call: TRBV30; d_call: -; clone_size: -; j_call: TRBJ2-1
cdr3_aa: CASSLEGSPYEQYF; cdr3_nt: TGCGCCAGCAGCTTGGAAGGGAGTCCCTACGAGCAGTACTTC; v_call: TRBV5-1; d_call: -; clone_size: -; j_call: TRBJ2-7
cdr3_aa: CAWSVAVGATYEQYF; cdr3_nt: TGTGCCTGGAGTGTAGCGGTCGGTGCAACCTACGAGCAGTACTTC; v_call: TRBV30; d_call: -; clone_size: -; j_call: TRBJ2-7
cdr3_aa: CASSQETAGRNEQFF; cdr3_nt: TGTGCCAGCAGCCAAGAGACAGCGGGAAGGAATGAGCAGTTCTTC; v_call: TRBV4-2; d_call: TRBD2; clone_size: once; j_call: TRBJ2-1
cdr3_aa: CASSLGLAGVEQYF; cdr3_nt: TGCGCCAGCAGTTTAGGACTAGCGGGAGTCGAGCAGTACTTC; v_call: TRBV10-2; d_call: TRBD2; clone_size: -; j_call: TRBJ2-7
cdr3_aa: CAISEPRVSNEQFF; cdr3_nt: TGTGCCATCAGTGAGCCGCGAGTTTCAAATGAGCAGTTCTTC; v_call: TRBV10-3; d_call: -; clone_size: -; j_call: TRBJ2-1
cdr3_aa: CASSSLAWRPDNEQFF; cdr3_nt: TGTGCCAGCAGCTCCCTAGCCTGGAGGCCTGACAATGAGCAGTTCTTC; v_call: TRBV6-2/TRBV6-3; d_call: -; clone_size: few; j_call: TRBJ2-1
cdr3_aa: CAWSGPLRGGSNTQYF; cdr3_nt: TGTGCCTGGAGTGGCCCCCTGAGGGGGGGGAGTAATACGCAGTATTTT; v_call: TRBV30; d_call: -; clone_size: -; j_call: TRBJ2-3
cdr3_aa: CASTSGSETQYF; cdr3_nt: TGTGCCAGCACCTCAGGGTCAGAGACCCAGTACTTC; v_call: TRBV2; d_call: -; clone_size: few; j_call: TRBJ2-5
cdr3_aa: CASSPGQSYNEQFF; cdr3_nt: TGCGCCAGCAGCCCGGGACAATCCTACAATGAGCAGTTCTTC; v_call: TRBV5-1; d_call: -; clone_size: -; j_call: TRBJ2-1
cdr3_aa: CASSFSNQPQHF; cdr3_nt: TGTGCCAGCAGTTTCAGTAATCAGCCCCAGCATTTT; v_call: TRBV28; d_call: -; clone_size: -; j_call: TRBJ1-5
cdr3_aa: CAWSVGLSSGNTIYF; cdr3_nt: TGTGCCTGGAGTGTGGGACTGAGCTCTGGAAACACCATATATTTT; v_call: TRBV30; d_call: -; clone_size: -; j_call: TRBJ1-3
cdr3_aa: CASSVRDRNYGYTF; cdr3_nt: TGTGCCAGCAGCGTACGAGACAGGAACTATGGCTACACCTTC; v_call: TRBV9; d_call: -; clone_size: -; j_call: TRBJ1-2
cdr3_aa: CASSYGPATEQFF; cdr3_nt: TGTGCCAGCAGTTACGGGCCCGCGACTGAGCAGTTCTTC; v_call: TRBV6-2/TRBV6-3; d_call: -; clone_size: -; j_call: TRBJ2-1
cdr3_aa: CAISESQAKNIQYF; cdr3_nt: TGTGCCATCAGTGAATCACAAGCCAAAAACATTCAGTACTTC; v_call: TRBV10-3; d_call: -; clone_size: few; j_call: TRBJ2-4
cdr3_aa: CASSKTSGSPYEQYF; cdr3_nt: TGCGCCAGCAGCAAAACTAGCGGGAGTCCCTACGAGCAGTACTTC; v_call: TRBV5-1; d_call: TRBD2; clone_size: -; j_call: TRBJ2-7
cdr3_aa: CASSPGTGYGYTF; cdr3_nt: TGTGCCAGCAGTCCAGGGACAGGGTATGGCTACACCTTC; v_call: TRBV6-5; d_call: TRBD1; clone_size: -; j_call: TRBJ1-2